This T cell receptor beta chain was sequenced during a study of naive and memory T cell subsets. Whole blood, 2.5 ml, came from adult healthy volunteers. Unsorted total RNA, about 1 to 1000 ng, was DNase treated before reverse transcription. The CDR3 sequence is 13 residues long. From germline, CDR1 is WSHSY and CDR2 SAAADI. The V gene lost 3 bases and the J gene lost 4 bases, with 9 bases spanning the gap. Blood and skin TCR RNA was reverse transcribed with alpha and beta constant primers. The SP2 primer and nested alpha and beta constant region primers amplified ligated cDNA in four rounds. TCRdb processed the 5' RACE reads anew with MiXCR; each CDR3 protein has one entry. The table has under 25,000 distinct CDR3 sequences, 4% to 5% seen once. This clonotype came up many times.

The source is a male donor in good health. The chain employs TRBV10-2 and TRBJ2-5; no definite D call. The CDR3 nucleotides read TGCGCCAGCAGTGATTGGCCGACAGAGACCCAGTACTTC. Translating it yields CASSDWPTETQYF.